Shown below are 2 T cell receptor beta chains from a single sample sequenced in a study of response to subunit inactivated influenza vaccine. Using its own MiXCR run on the RT-PCR reads, TCRdb lists one record per CDR3 protein. The data show more than 700,000 distinct CDR3 sequences, approximately 22% seen once. The material sequenced was PBMCs from blood, taken roughly 5 days after vaccination. The receptors stem from a man aged 45-65 years who received an inactivated influenza vaccine.

A few counts support this clonotype. The chain couples TRBV15 to TRBJ1-4, with D hard to call. Germline V gene lookup returns CDR1 LNHNV and CDR2 YYDKDF (reference sequence). Trimming shortened V by 0 bases and J by 7 bases, and 15 bases separated the two germline ends. This CDR3 comprises 16 residues. CDR3 amino acids: CATSRDVAPGSEKLFF. In DNA form, the CDR3 reads TGTGCCACCAGCAGAGATGTGGCACCTGGAAGTGAAAAACTGTTTTTT.

The J gene is TRBJ2-5, the V gene TRBV20-1, with D possibly matching TRBD2 (5 bases). Germline V lookup: CDR1 DFQATT, CDR2 SNEGSKA (reference sequence). The ends were cut back, 3 bases at V and 10 bases at J, with 18 bases in the middle. CDR3 size: 13 residues. This CDR3 reads CSASKPGLGDQYF. The CDR3 bases are TGCAGTGCTAGTAAACCAGGCCTCGGGGACCAGTACTTC.